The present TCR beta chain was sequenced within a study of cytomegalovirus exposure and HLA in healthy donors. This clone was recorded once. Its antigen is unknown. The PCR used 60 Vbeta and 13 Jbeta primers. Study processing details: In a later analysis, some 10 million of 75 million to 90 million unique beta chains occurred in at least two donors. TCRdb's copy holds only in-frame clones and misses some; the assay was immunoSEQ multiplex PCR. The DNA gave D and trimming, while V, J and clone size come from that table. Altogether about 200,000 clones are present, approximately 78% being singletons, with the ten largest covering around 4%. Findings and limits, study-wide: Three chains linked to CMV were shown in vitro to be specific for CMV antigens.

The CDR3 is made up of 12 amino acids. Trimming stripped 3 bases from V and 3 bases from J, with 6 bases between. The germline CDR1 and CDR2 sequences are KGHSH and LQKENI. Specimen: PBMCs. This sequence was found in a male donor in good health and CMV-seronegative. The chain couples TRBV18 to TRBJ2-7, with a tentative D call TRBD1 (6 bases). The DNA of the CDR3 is TGTGCCAGCTCACCGGACAGCTACGAGCAGTACTTC. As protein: CASSPDSYEQYF.